This T cell receptor beta chain was captured in a study of blood T cell repertoires in COVID-19. V gave up 5 bases and J gave up 0 bases; unmatched junction bases: 14. This CDR3 has 18 residues. Germline loops: CDR1 MDHEN, CDR2 SYDVKM. The repertoire was sequenced with immunoSEQ multiplex PCR; TCRdb's copy has only in-frame clones and lacks some. The sample consists of about 340,000 clones, approximately 92% of them appearing once. This sequence was found in a woman younger than 45 who had recovered from COVID-19. Sequenced: PBMCs or T cells enriched from blood (not recorded which). The chain has TRBV28 and TRBJ2-3; 7 nucleotides line up with TRBD2. Here the CDR3 reads CASSLSPSGGRSTDTQYF. In DNA form, the CDR3 reads TGTGCCAGCAGTCTCTCACCTAGCGGCGGCAGAAGCACAGATACGCAGTATTTT.